This TCR beta chain was identified in a study of cytomegalovirus exposure and HLA in healthy donors. To note about this clone: The target antigen is unknown.

General study points: More than 15,000 TCR beta sequences were associated with HLA alleles at 0.05 false discovery rate in a later analysis.

Participants comprised healthy donors of bone marrow. This donor had no CMV serostatus on record. PCR used 60 Vbeta primers and 13 Jbeta primers. Produced via immunoSEQ multiplex PCR; TCRdb's table is partial and in-frame only. The sample has 200,000 to 250,000 clones, about 84% seen once. This TCR came from a human donor in good health. The sample comprised PBMCs.

CDR3 amino acids: CASLAGFSYNEQFF. In DNA, the CDR3 is TGTGCCAGCTTAGCGGGTTTCTCCTACAATGAGCAGTTCTTC. V is TRBV7-9 and J is TRBJ2-1; TRBD2 matches 7 bases. Losses at the gene ends were 8 bases for V and 0 bases for J; bases not matched to a gene: 4. The germline gives CDR1 SEHNR, CDR2 FQNEAQ (reference sequence). The CDR3 is 14 residues long.